This TCR beta chain was sequenced during a study of shared clonotypes between healthy human individuals. Turning to the study itself: The donor group consisted of two women and three men, aged 18 to 49.

Every one of the donors was a Caucasian adult that lived in Nashville, Tennessee. Sorted-subset replicate PCRs used roughly 220 ng DNA, 30,000 or so T cell genomes. Produced via immunoSEQ multiplex PCR; TCRdb's table is partial and in-frame only. Here the sample spans 2 million to 2.5 million clones, 85% to 95% being singletons. Trimming removed 5 bases from V and 1 base from J, with 14 bases in between. The CDR3 totals 15 residues. CDR1 SEHNR and CDR2 FQNEAQ come from the germline V gene (reference sequence). This receptor was taken from a man aged 18 to 30 in good health. V usage is TRBV7-9 and J usage is TRBJ2-5; D is possibly TRBD2 (6 bases). Sequenced sample: naive CD4+ T cells sorted from blood. Specified subset: CD45RA+ positively selected. The CDR3 sequence is CASSLTLGGQETQYF. CDR3 coding DNA: TGTGCCAGCAGCCTCACCTTGGGGGGCCAAGAGACCCAGTACTTC.